The present T cell receptor beta chain was sequenced within a study of human T cells and chemical hapten exposure. This clonotype was recorded at least ten times. Trimming removed 5 bases from V and 0 bases from J; junction bases left unmatched: 7. This CDR3 comprises 15 residues. Germline CDR1 is DFQATT and CDR2 is SNEGSKA (reference sequence). As for time point: patch test 2, 6 weeks after DPC sensitization. Treatment noted: therapeutic diphenylcyclopropenone sensitization with weekly scalp DPC. TCRdb redid the calling of the RACE reads with MiXCR, one entry per CDR3 protein. The sample has about 40,000 distinct CDR3 sequences, about 3% seen once.

The rearrangement uses TRBV20-1 and TRBJ1-5; TRBD1 agrees at 7 bases. The clonotype was recovered from a man aged 40-49 years with alopecia areata. Some clones in this sample may be carry-over from other donors' samples. The input for sequencing was whole blood, taken in connection with sensitization to the hapten diphenylcyclopropenone (DPC). CDR3 nucleotides: TGCAGTGCTCTCCAGGGGGTGAATAGCAATCAGCCCCAGCATTTT. As protein: CSALQGVNSNQPQHF.